This T cell receptor beta chain was recovered during a study of metastatic and nonmetastatic thyroid tumors. Every patient underwent thyroid surgery untreated. The CDR3 contains 12 residues. Germline CDR1 reads SEHNR; CDR2 reads FQNEAQ (reference sequence). Trimming took 3 bases from V and 2 from J, leaving 5 bases between them. Ten or more counts support this clone. The same CDR3 also results from other DNA sequences found in this sample. Using MiXCR, TCRdb reanalyzed the PCR reads. The data show approximately 20,000 clones, approximately 15% seen once. The clonotype originates from a female donor with papillary thyroid cancer or a benign thyroid nodule (not recorded which). Some clones in this sample may be carry-over from other donors' samples. This rearrangement joins TRBV7-9 to TRBJ2-7; possibly TRBD1 or TRBD2 for D (5 bases each). The sequencing sample was made of tumor tissue. For the CDR3, the DNA is TGTGCCAGCAGCTTGGGGGCCTACGAGCAGTACTTC. It specifies CASSLGAYEQYF.